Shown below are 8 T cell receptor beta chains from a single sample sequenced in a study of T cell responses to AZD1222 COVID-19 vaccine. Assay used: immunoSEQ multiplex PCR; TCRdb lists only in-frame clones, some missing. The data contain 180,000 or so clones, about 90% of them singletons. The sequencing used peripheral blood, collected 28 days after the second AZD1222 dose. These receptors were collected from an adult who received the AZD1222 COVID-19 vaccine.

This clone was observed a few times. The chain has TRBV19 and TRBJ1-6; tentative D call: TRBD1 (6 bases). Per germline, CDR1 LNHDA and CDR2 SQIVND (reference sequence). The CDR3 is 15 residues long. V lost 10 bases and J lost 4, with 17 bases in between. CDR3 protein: CATADSLKYNSPLHF. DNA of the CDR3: TGTGCCACCGCGGACAGCTTGAAGTATAATTCACCCCTCCACTTT.

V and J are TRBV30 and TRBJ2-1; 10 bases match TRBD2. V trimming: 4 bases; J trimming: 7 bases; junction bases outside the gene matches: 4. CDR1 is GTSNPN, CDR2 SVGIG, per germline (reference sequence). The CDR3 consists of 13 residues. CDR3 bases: TGTGCCTGGAACGAGCGGGAGGGTAATGAGCAGTTCTTC. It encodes CAWNEREGNEQFF.

Written as DNA, the CDR3 is TGTGCCAGCAGTTTATCAGGGATGGTCTACGAGCAGTACTTC. It yields the protein CASSLSGMVYEQYF. The chain employs TRBV27 and TRBJ2-7; D gene unclear. The CDR3 totals 14 residues. Trimming cost V 0 bases and J 3 bases, with 9 bases left between them. Germline CDR1 reads MNHEY; CDR2 reads SMNVEV (reference sequence).

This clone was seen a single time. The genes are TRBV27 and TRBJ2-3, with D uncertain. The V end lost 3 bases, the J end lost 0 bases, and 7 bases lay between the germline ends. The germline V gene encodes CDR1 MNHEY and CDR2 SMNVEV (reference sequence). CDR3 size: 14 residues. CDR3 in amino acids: CASSFLSSTDTQYF. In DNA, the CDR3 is TGTGCCAGCAGTTTTCTTTCTAGCACAGATACGCAGTATTTT.

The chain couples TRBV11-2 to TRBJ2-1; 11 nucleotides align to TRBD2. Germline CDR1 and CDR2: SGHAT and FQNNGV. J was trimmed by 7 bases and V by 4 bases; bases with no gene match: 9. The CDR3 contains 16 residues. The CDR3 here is CASSSRLAGSGNEQFF. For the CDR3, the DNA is TGTGCCAGCAGCTCCCGACTAGCGGGAAGCGGGAATGAGCAGTTCTTC.

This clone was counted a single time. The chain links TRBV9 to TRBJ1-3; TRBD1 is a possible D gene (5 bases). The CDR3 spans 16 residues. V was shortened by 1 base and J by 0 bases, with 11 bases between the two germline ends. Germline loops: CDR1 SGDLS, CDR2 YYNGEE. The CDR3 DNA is TGTGCCAGCAGCGTAACAGGTACGCTCTCTGGAAACACCATATATTTT. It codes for CASSVTGTLSGNTIYF.

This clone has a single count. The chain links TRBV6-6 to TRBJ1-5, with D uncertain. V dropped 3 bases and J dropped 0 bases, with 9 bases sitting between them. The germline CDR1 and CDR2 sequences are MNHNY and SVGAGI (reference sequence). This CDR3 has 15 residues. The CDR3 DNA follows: TGTGCCAGCAGTTATGAGCGGCGTAGCAATCAGCCCCAGCATTTT. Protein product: CASSYERRSNQPQHF.

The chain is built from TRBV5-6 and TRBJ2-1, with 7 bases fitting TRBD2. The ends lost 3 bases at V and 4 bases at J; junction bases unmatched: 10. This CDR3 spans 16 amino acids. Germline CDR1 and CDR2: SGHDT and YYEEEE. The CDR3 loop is CASSSRGASGYNEQFF. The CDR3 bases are TGTGCCAGCAGCTCCCGAGGGGCTAGCGGTTACAATGAGCAGTTCTTC.